Listed below are T cell receptor beta chains from one sample, sequenced in a study of PD-1 blockade in mismatch repair-deficient tumors. Sequencing was performed with immunoSEQ multiplex PCR; in TCRdb, only in-frame clones are kept and a portion is missing. The sample carries 100,000 to 150,000 clones, about 88% recorded once. The specimen was peripheral blood, collected 44 weeks after starting pembrolizumab. All receptors come from an adult with mismatch repair-deficient cancer. CDR3s include the opening cysteine and the closing phenylalanine or tryptophan. A D gene is named only where the DNA matches it firmly. Clone size is not always given. Where it is, it says once, few, many or a class for expanded clones.

cdr3_length j_call v_call d_call clone_size cdr3_aa cdr3_nt
15 TRBJ2-1 TRBV30 TRBD2 - CAWTPGLADHNEQFF TGTGCCTGGACCCCGGGACTAGCAGACCACAATGAGCAGTTCTTC
15 TRBJ2-3 TRBV6-1 TRBD1 - CASSGPGTGVGTQYF TGTGCCAGCAGTGGTCCCGGGACAGGGGTTGGTACGCAGTATTTT
12 TRBJ2-5 TRBV7-9 - - CASSFREETQYF TGTGCCAGCAGCTTCCGAGAGGAGACCCAGTACTTC
13 TRBJ2-1 TRBV10-2 TRBD2 - CASSDGGDNEQFF TGCGCCAGCAGTGATGGGGGGGACAATGAGCAGTTCTTC
15 TRBJ1-4 TRBV21-1 - - CASSNRDKANEKLFF TGTGCCAGCAGCAACCGGGACAAAGCTAATGAAAAACTGTTTTTT
14 TRBJ2-7 TRBV7-6 - - CASSLEATTYEQYF TGTGCCAGCAGCTTAGAGGCAACGACCTACGAGCAGTACTTC
14 TRBJ2-7 TRBV28 - once CASSRPGPRDEQYF TGTGCCAGCAGTCGACCGGGCCCGAGGGACGAGCAGTACTTC
16 TRBJ1-3 TRBV4-3 - - CASGPESGFSGNTIYF TGCGCCAGCGGCCCCGAATCGGGCTTCTCTGGAAACACCATATATTTT
19 TRBJ2-2 TRBV27 TRBD2 once CASSPLAGGPGERTGELFF TGTGCCAGCAGTCCCTTAGCGGGAGGCCCCGGAGAGAGGACCGGGGAGCTGTTTTTT
16 TRBJ2-1 TRBV28 - - CASSFIGGFSYNEQFF TGTGCCAGCAGTTTTATTGGGGGCTTCTCCTACAATGAGCAGTTCTTC
17 TRBJ2-7 TRBV7-9 - - CASSLAQGGRTLYEQYF TGTGCCAGCAGCTTAGCGCAAGGGGGGAGGACGCTTTACGAGCAGTACTTC
14 TRBJ2-7 TRBV27 - - CASSWRGGPYEQYF TGTGCCAGCAGTTGGAGGGGGGGCCCCTACGAGCAGTACTTC
14 TRBJ2-2 TRBV6-1 - - CASSVPYNTGELFF TGTGCCAGCAGTGTCCCCTATAACACCGGGGAGCTGTTTTTT
15 TRBJ1-5 TRBV7-9 - - CASSDTVDSNQPQHF TGTGCCAGCAGCGACACAGTCGATAGCAATCAGCCCCAGCATTTT
16 TRBJ1-2 TRBV7-3 TRBD1 - CASSLGQGWVLDGYTF TGTGCCAGCAGCTTAGGACAGGGATGGGTGCTGGATGGCTACACCTTC
14 TRBJ2-2 TRBV6-4 - - CASSETLTGGELFF TGTGCCAGCAGTGAAACGTTGACGGGCGGGGAGCTGTTTTTT
16 TRBJ2-4 TRBV5-1 - - CASSYINGFSKNIQYF TGCGCCAGCAGTTATATAAACGGCTTCTCCAAAAACATTCAGTACTTC
16 TRBJ2-3 TRBV11-3 - - CASSPFDGPSTDTQYF TGTGCCAGCAGCCCCTTCGATGGGCCTAGCACAGATACGCAGTATTTT
17 TRBJ1-5 TRBV4-2 - - CASSQEEGGQGGQPQHF TGTGCCAGCAGCCAAGAAGAAGGGGGGCAGGGTGGACAGCCCCAGCATTTT
17 TRBJ2-1 TRBV5-1 TRBD2 once CASSLRPSGRPYNEQFF TGCGCCAGCAGCTTGAGGCCTAGCGGGAGGCCATACAATGAGCAGTTCTTC
11 TRBJ2-7 TRBV6-5 - - CASSNGHEQYF TGTGCCAGCTCAAACGGCCACGAGCAGTACTTC
14 TRBJ1-1 TRBV5-1 TRBD1 - CASSLTGARAEAFF TGCGCCAGCAGCTTGACAGGGGCGCGGGCTGAAGCTTTCTTT
15 TRBJ2-2 TRBV28 - - CASRLGGLGTGELFF TGTGCCAGCAGGCTTGGGGGTCTGGGCACCGGGGAGCTGTTTTTT
15 TRBJ2-3 TRBV4-1 - - CASSQVGSETDTQYF TGCGCCAGCAGCCAAGTCGGTAGCGAGACAGATACGCAGTATTTT
15 TRBJ1-1 TRBV5-1 - - CASSFGPSLNTEAFF TGCGCCAGCAGCTTTGGTCCATCGTTGAACACTGAAGCTTTCTTT
15 TRBJ2-3 TRBV11-2 - - CASSPGGGDTDTQYF TGTGCCAGCAGCCCAGGGGGGGGTGACACAGATACGCAGTATTTT
14 TRBJ2-1 TRBV14 TRBD2 - CASSLGTSYNEQFF TGTGCCAGCAGCCTTGGGACTAGTTACAATGAGCAGTTCTTC